This is a list of T cell receptor beta chains from one sample in a study of cytomegalovirus exposure and HLA in healthy donors. Profiled with immunoSEQ multiplex PCR; TCRdb holds only in-frame clones, not every one. The sample includes 330,000 or so clones, about nine tenths of them seen just once. The sequenced sample consisted of PBMCs. These receptors were collected from a woman aged 18 to 35 in good health and CMV-seronegative. The CDR3 runs from the conserved cysteine through the conserved F or W. Each record gives: D gene, clone size, J gene, V gene, CDR3 DNA, CDR3 protein. The D gene is left open where the match is weak. A clone size is listed for some rows: how often the clone was seen (once, few, many), or a class if it is expanded.

D gene: TRBD2
clone size: NA
J gene: TRBJ2-7
V gene: TRBV19
CDR3 DNA: TGTGCCAGTAGTCTAGCGGGTCAGACCTACGAGCAGTACTTC
CDR3 protein: CASSLAGQTYEQYF

D gene: TRBD1
clone size: NA
J gene: TRBJ2-7
V gene: TRBV7-2
CDR3 DNA: TGTGCCAGCAGGGAACAGGGGTACTCCTACGAGCAGTACTTC
CDR3 protein: CASREQGYSYEQYF

D gene: TRBD1
clone size: NA
J gene: TRBJ2-3
V gene: TRBV25-1
CDR3 DNA: TGTGCCAGCAGTGGGTTACAGGGGGCAACAGATACGCAGTATTTT
CDR3 protein: CASSGLQGATDTQYF

D gene: NA
clone size: once
J gene: TRBJ1-1
V gene: TRBV4-2
CDR3 DNA: TGTGCCAGCAGCCAGGGGGGAAGCACTGAAGCTTTCTTT
CDR3 protein: CASSQGGSTEAFF

D gene: TRBD2
clone size: few
J gene: TRBJ2-7
V gene: TRBV4-3
CDR3 DNA: TGCGCCAGCAGCCAAGTTACTAGCGGGACGGCGCTCGAGCAGTACTTC
CDR3 protein: CASSQVTSGTALEQYF

D gene: TRBD2
clone size: once
J gene: TRBJ2-1
V gene: TRBV14
CDR3 DNA: TGTGCCAGCAGCCAAGTGGGGGGAGGGATCAATGAGCAGTTCTTC
CDR3 protein: CASSQVGGGINEQFF

D gene: NA
clone size: NA
J gene: TRBJ2-7
V gene: TRBV2
CDR3 DNA: TGTGCCAGCAGGGAGGAGGGCATCTACGAGCAGTACTTC
CDR3 protein: CASREEGIYEQYF

D gene: TRBD2
clone size: NA
J gene: TRBJ2-7
V gene: TRBV15
CDR3 DNA: TGTGCCACCAGCAGAGACACCGGGACTAGCTACAACCCCCTGCAGTACTTC
CDR3 protein: CATSRDTGTSYNPLQYF

D gene: TRBD2
clone size: NA
J gene: TRBJ2-3
V gene: TRBV28
CDR3 DNA: TGTGCCAGCAGCAGACTAGCGGCCTATAGCACAGATACGCAGTATTTT
CDR3 protein: CASSRLAAYSTDTQYF

D gene: TRBD1
clone size: NA
J gene: TRBJ2-7
V gene: TRBV5-1
CDR3 DNA: TGCGCCAGCAGCTGGAATGGACAGGTTGCCTACGAGCAGTACTTC
CDR3 protein: CASSWNGQVAYEQYF

D gene: NA
clone size: NA
J gene: TRBJ1-4
V gene: TRBV4-1
CDR3 DNA: TGCGCCAGCACTAATACAGGGACTAATGAAAAACTGTTTTTT
CDR3 protein: CASTNTGTNEKLFF

D gene: TRBD1
clone size: once
J gene: TRBJ1-2
V gene: TRBV7-2
CDR3 DNA: TGTGCCAGCAGCTCCGGACAGGGGGATGGCTACACCTTC
CDR3 protein: CASSSGQGDGYTF

D gene: TRBD1
clone size: once
J gene: TRBJ1-5
V gene: TRBV6-6
CDR3 DNA: TGTGCCAGCCGGCCGTTACCCGACAGGGAGGATCAGCCCCAGCATTTT
CDR3 protein: CASRPLPDREDQPQHF

D gene: TRBD2
clone size: NA
J gene: TRBJ2-2
V gene: TRBV19
CDR3 DNA: TGTGCCAGTAGTCTCGGACTAGCGGGGAACACCGGGGAGCTGTTTTTT
CDR3 protein: CASSLGLAGNTGELFF

D gene: TRBD2
clone size: NA
J gene: TRBJ2-1
V gene: TRBV7-2
CDR3 DNA: TGTGCCAGCAGCCCACTTGCTAGCGGGAGTTTGTACAATGAGCAGTTCTTC
CDR3 protein: CASSPLASGSLYNEQFF

D gene: TRBD2
clone size: NA
J gene: TRBJ2-7
V gene: TRBV30
CDR3 DNA: TGTGCCTGGAGTGGAGGCAGCGGGACCCGCGAGCAGTACTTC
CDR3 protein: CAWSGGSGTREQYF

D gene: TRBD2
clone size: once
J gene: TRBJ2-5
V gene: TRBV7-2
CDR3 DNA: TGTGCCAGCAGCTTGCGCGGGAGTCGAGAAGAGACCCAGTACTTC
CDR3 protein: CASSLRGSREETQYF

D gene: NA
clone size: NA
J gene: TRBJ2-7
V gene: TRBV5-1
CDR3 DNA: TGCGCCAGCAGCCCTCCGAAGTGGGGGGACGAGCAGTACTTC
CDR3 protein: CASSPPKWGDEQYF

D gene: NA
clone size: NA
J gene: TRBJ1-5
V gene: TRBV5-4
CDR3 DNA: TGTGCCAGCAGCAAGGGGGGGGCGGGCAATCAGCCCCAGCATTTT
CDR3 protein: CASSKGGAGNQPQHF

D gene: NA
clone size: NA
J gene: TRBJ1-3
V gene: TRBV5-1
CDR3 DNA: TGCGCCAGCAGCTTAGACAGCCCAGGCTCTGGAAACACCATATATTTT
CDR3 protein: CASSLDSPGSGNTIYF

D gene: TRBD2
clone size: NA
J gene: TRBJ2-5
V gene: TRBV28
CDR3 DNA: TGTGCCAGCAGTTTATCAATCGGACTAGGAGGAGAGACCCAGTACTTC
CDR3 protein: CASSLSIGLGGETQYF

D gene: TRBD1
clone size: NA
J gene: TRBJ1-2
V gene: TRBV4-1
CDR3 DNA: TGCGCCAGCACCGCCAACGCGTTTGGGACAGGGGGCGGCCCCACCTATGGCTACACCTTC
CDR3 protein: CASTANAFGTGGGPTYGYTF

D gene: NA
clone size: once
J gene: TRBJ2-7
V gene: TRBV5-1
CDR3 DNA: TGCGCCAGCAGCTTGGGAGATACGGGGTGGGCTAGCCGGTCCTACGAGCAGTACTTC
CDR3 protein: CASSLGDTGWASRSYEQYF

D gene: NA
clone size: NA
J gene: TRBJ1-1
V gene: TRBV28
CDR3 DNA: TGTGCCAGCAGTTTAGGGCAGGGTGCTTTCTTT
CDR3 protein: CASSLGQGAFF

D gene: TRBD2
clone size: NA
J gene: TRBJ2-7
V gene: TRBV18
CDR3 DNA: TGTGCCAGCTCACCCCCTAGCGGGAGTAGCCACGAGCAGTACTTC
CDR3 protein: CASSPPSGSSHEQYF

D gene: TRBD1
clone size: NA
J gene: TRBJ2-3
V gene: TRBV5-1
CDR3 DNA: TGCGCCAGCAGCCCACAGGGGCTGAGTGCAGATACGCAGTATTTT
CDR3 protein: CASSPQGLSADTQYF

D gene: TRBD2
clone size: NA
J gene: TRBJ2-7
V gene: TRBV13
CDR3 DNA: TGTGCCAGCAGCGCCCCGGGGGGGGCCTACGAGCAGTACTTC
CDR3 protein: CASSAPGGAYEQYF

D gene: NA
clone size: NA
J gene: TRBJ1-1
V gene: TRBV5-1
CDR3 DNA: TGCGCCAGCAGTTCTTCAGACAGCGACCGTGAAGCTTTCTTT
CDR3 protein: CASSSSDSDREAFF

D gene: NA
clone size: NA
J gene: TRBJ2-5
V gene: TRBV15
CDR3 DNA: TGTGCCATCGGTCGCGCTCCCCAAGAGACCCAGTACTTC
CDR3 protein: CAIGRAPQETQYF